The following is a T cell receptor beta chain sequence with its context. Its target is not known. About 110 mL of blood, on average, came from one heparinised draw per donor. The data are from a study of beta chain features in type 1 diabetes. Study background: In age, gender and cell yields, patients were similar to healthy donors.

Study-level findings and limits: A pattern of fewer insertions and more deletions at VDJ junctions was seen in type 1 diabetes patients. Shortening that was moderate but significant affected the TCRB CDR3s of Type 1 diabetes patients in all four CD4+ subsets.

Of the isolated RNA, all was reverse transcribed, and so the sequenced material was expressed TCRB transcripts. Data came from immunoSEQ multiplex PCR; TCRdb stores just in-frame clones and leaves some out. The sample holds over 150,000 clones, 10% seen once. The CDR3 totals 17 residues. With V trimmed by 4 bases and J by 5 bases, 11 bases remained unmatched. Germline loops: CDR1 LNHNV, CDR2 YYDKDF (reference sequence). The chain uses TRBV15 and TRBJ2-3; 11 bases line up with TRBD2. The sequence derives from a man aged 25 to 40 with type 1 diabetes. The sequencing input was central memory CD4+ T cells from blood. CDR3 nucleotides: TGTGCCACCAGCATCACCGGGACTAGCGGTGAGGTAGATACGCAGTATTTT. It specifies CATSITGTSGEVDTQYF. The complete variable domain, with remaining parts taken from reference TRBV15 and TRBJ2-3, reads DAMVIQNPRYQVTQFGKPVTLSCSQTLNHNVMYWYQQKSSQAPKLLFHYYDKDFNNEADTPDNFQSRRPNTSFCFLDIRSPGLGDTAMYLCATSITGTSGEVDTQYFGPGTRLTVL.